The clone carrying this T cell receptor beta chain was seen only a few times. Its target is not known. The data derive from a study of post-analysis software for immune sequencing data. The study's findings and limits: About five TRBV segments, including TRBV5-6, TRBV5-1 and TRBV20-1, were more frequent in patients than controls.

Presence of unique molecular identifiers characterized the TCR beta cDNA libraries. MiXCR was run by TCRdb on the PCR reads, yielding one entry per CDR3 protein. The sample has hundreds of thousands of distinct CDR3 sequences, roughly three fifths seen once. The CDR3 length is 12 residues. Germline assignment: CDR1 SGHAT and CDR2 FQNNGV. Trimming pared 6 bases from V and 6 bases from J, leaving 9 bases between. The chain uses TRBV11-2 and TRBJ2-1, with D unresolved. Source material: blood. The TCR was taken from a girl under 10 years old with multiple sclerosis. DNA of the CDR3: TGTGCCAGCAGATCGTCTTCCAATGAGCAGTTCTTC. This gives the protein CASRSSSNEQFF. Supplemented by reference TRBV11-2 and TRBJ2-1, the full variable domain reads EAGVAQSPRYKIIEKRQSVAFWCNPISGHATLYWYQQILGQGPKLLIQFQNNGVVDDSQLPKDRFSAERLKGVDSTLKIQPAKLEDSAVYLCASRSSSNEQFFGPGTRLTVL.